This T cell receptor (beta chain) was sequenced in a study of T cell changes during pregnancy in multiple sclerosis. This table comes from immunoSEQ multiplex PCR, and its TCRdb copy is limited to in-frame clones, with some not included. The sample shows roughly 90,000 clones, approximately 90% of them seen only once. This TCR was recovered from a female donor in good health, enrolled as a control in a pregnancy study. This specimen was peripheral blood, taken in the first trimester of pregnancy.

As DNA, the CDR3 is TGTGCCAGCAGTCCGATACACCCTCCAGGGTGGCAGGGAAGGGGGGAGCTGTTTTTT. Amino acids: CASSPIHPPGWQGRGELFF. This chain links TRBV27 with TRBJ2-2; the D gene is possibly TRBD1 (5 bases). The CDR3 extends over 19 amino acids. The V gene lost 5 bases and the J gene lost 8 bases, with 30 bases spanning the gap. The germline V gene encodes CDR1 MNHEY and CDR2 SMNVEV (reference sequence).